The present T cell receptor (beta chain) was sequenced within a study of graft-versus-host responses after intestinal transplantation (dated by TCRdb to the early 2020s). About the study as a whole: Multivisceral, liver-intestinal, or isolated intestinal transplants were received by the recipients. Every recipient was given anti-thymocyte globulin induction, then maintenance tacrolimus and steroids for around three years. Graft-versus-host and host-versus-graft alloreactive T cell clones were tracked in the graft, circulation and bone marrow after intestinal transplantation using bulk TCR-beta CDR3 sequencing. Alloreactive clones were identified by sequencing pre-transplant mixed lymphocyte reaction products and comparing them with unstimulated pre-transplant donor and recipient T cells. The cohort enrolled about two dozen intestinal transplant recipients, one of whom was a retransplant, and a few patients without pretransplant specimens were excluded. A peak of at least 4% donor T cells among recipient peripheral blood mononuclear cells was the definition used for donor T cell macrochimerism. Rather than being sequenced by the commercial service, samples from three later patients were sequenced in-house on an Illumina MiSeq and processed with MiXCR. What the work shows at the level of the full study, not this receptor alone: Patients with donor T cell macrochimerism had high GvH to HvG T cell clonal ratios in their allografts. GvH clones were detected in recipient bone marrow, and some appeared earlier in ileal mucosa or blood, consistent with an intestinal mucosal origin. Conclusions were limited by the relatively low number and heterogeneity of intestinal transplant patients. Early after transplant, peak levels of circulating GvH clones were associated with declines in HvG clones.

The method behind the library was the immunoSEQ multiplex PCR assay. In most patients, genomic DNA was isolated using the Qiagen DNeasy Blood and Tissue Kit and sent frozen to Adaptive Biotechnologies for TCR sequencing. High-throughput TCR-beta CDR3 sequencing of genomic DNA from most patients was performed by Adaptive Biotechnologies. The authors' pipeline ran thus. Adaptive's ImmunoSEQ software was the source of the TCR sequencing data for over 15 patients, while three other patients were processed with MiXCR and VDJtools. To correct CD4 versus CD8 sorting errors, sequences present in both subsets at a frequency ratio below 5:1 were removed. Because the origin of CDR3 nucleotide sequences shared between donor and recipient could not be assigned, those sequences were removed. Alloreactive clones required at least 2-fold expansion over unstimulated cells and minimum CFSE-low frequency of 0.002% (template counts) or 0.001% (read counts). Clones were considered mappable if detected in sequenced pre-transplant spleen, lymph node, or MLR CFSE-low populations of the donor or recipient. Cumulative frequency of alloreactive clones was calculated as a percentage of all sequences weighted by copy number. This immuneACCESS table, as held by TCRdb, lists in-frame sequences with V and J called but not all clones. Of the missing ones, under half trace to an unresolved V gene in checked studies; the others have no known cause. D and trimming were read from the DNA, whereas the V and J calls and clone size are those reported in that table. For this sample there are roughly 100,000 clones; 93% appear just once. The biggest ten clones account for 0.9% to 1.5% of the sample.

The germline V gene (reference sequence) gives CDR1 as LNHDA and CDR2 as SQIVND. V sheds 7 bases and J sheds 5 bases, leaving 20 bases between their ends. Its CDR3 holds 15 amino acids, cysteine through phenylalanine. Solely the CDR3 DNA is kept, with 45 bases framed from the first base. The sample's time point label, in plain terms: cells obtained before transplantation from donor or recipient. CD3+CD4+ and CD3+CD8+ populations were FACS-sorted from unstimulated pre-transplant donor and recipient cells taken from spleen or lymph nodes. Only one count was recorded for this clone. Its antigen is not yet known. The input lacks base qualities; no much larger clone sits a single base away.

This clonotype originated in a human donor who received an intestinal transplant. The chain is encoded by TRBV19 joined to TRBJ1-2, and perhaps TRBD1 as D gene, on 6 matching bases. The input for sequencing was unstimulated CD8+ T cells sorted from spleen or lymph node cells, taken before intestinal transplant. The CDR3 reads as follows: CASNDITGHLYGYTF. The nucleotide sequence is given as TGTGCCAGTAACGACATTACAGGGCACTTATATGGCTACACCTTC.